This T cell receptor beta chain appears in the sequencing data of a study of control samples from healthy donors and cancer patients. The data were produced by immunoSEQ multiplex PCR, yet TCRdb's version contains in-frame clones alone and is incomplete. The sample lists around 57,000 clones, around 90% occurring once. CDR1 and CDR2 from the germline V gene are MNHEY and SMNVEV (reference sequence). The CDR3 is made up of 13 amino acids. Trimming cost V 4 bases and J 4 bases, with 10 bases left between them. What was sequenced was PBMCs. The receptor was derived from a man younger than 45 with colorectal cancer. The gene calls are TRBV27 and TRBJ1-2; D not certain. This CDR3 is CASSSRGSYGYTF. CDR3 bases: TGTGCCAGCAGTTCTCGTGGCAGCTATGGCTACACCTTC.